The T cell receptor beta chain under discussion was sequenced for a study of blood T cell repertoires in COVID-19 (dated by TCRdb to the early 2020s). With regard to the full study: Collaborator samples came from the United States, Italy and Spain and covered acute and convalescent phases of COVID-19. Sample metadata almost always included a de-identified subject ID, COVID-19 status, age in years and sex. The repertoires were released in a freely available public database meant as a resource for research on the immune response to SARS-CoV-2. The samples were drawn from the first 160 participants of the ongoing ImmuneRACE study and from over a thousand subjects provided by 6 global collaborators. The dataset comprised deeply sampled blood TCRbeta repertoires from subjects exposed to, actively infected with, or recovered from COVID-19. The material from the prospective study consisted of cDNA or gDNA derived from T cells, B-cell-depleted T cells, or PBMCs. HLA class I and class II types, where available, came from metadata supplied by the sample provider rather than from assay-based typing. Results and caveats for the whole study, not just this receptor: Clinical and demographic metadata were provided uncurated, with the amount varying by source and participant.

Details on this clone: The antigen this receptor binds is unknown. No per-base quality is available; no much larger clone lies one base away.

Participants in the prospective study were enrolled through a virtual design, were aged roughly 18 to 100 years, and lived in about two dozen United States geographic areas. Cohort assignment in the prospective study relied on participant-reported clinical history from a screening survey and a study questionnaire. Recovered participants in ImmuneRACE Cohort 3 were defined as having two consecutive negative NP/OP PCR tests, clearance from a healthcare professional, or resolution of symptoms. Each participant in the prospective study had whole blood, serum and a nasopharyngeal or oropharyngeal swab collected by mobile phlebotomists. Additional blood draws and questionnaires over an approximately two-month period could optionally be provided by prospective study participants. Blood samples from the prospective study were shipped frozen or at room temperature prior to DNA extraction. TCRbeta CDR3 regions were amplified from genomic DNA using the immunoSEQ Assay, a bias-controlled multiplex PCR. Turning to the authors' computational methods: Nucleated cell counts per sample were estimated from amplification of reference gene primers within the assay. To quantify the absolute abundance of each unique TCRbeta CDR3 rearrangement, sequence reads were collapsed and filtered. For each sample, productive Simpson clonality was calculated as the square root of Simpson's diversity index across productive rearrangements. Here the immuneACCESS table is served through TCRdb, limited to in-frame sequences with V and J called. Missing clones are a known gap in these copies; in checked studies unresolved V genes cover under half, and the rest lacks a known reason. V, J and clone size derive from that table, while D and trimming were established from the DNA sequence. For this sample there are roughly 180,000 clones; about 82% appear just once. The ten most abundant clones make up 7.5% to 10% of the sample.

The CDR3 has 13 amino acids, counting the end cysteine and phenylalanine. CDR3 DNA is the only sequence kept; it has 39 bases, read in frame from the first base. The V end gives up 7 bases and the J end 3 bases, leaving 5 bases in the junction not matched to a gene. From the germline V gene, CDR1 is SGHTA and CDR2 is FQGNSA. The clonotype originates from a woman younger than 45 who had recovered from COVID-19. The chain is encoded by TRBV7-2 joined to TRBJ2-7; the junction holds 8 bases that match TRBD1. Sequencing used PBMCs or T cells enriched from blood (not recorded which). CDR3 loop: CASTQGAFYEQYF. The nucleotide sequence reads as follows: TGTGCCAGCACCCAGGGGGCCTTCTACGAGCAGTACTTC.